This T cell receptor (beta chain) was identified in a study of T cell changes during pregnancy in multiple sclerosis. Method: immunoSEQ multiplex PCR; TCRdb's copy keeps in-frame clones and lacks some. The data show approximately 71,000 clones, over 85% seen once. Trimming at V came to 8 bases and at J to 3 bases, leaving 9 bases not matched to a gene. The V gene's germline CDR1 is WNHNN and CDR2 SYGVQD (reference sequence). The CDR3 contains 17 residues. The receptor comes from a female donor with multiple sclerosis, enrolled in a pregnancy study. The sample here was peripheral blood, taken in the third trimester of pregnancy. This chain uses TRBV10-1 with TRBJ2-3, with TRBD2 matching 15 bases. Here the CDR3 DNA reads TGCGCCAGCGGAGAGGGACTAGCGGGAGGTAGAACAGATACGCAGTATTTT. Translating it yields CASGEGLAGGRTDTQYF.